This entry describes one T cell receptor beta chain. Per the germline V gene, CDR1 is ENHRY and CDR2 is SYGVKD. The CDR3 is 13 residues long. V lost 6 bases and J lost 10; bases outside the gene matches: 9. The entry originates in a study of response to subunit inactivated influenza vaccine. TCRdb itself ran the RT-PCR reads through MiXCR, one entry per CDR3 protein. Altogether around 480,000 distinct CDR3 sequences are present, 16% being singletons, with the ten largest covering less than 4%. The chain is built from TRBV10-3 and TRBJ2-1, with 7 positions matching TRBD1. The receptor's source is a man aged 50 to 75 who received an inactivated influenza vaccine. The sample in question was CD4+ T cells sorted from PBMCs, obtained 23 to 25 months after vaccination. CDR3 sequence: CAISPSTGREQFF. The CDR3 DNA reads TGTGCCATCAGCCCCTCGACAGGGCGGGAGCAGTTCTTC.